This record looks at one T cell receptor beta chain sequence and its context. The germline gives CDR1 SGHRS, CDR2 YFSETQ. The CDR3 has 13 residues. V lost 3 bases to trimming and J lost 9 bases, with 13 bases between them. Sequencing used immunoSEQ multiplex PCR; TCRdb keeps in-frame clones, though not all of them. The table includes about 92,000 clones, almost 95% detected once. These data are taken from a study of T cell changes during pregnancy in multiple sclerosis. The source material was peripheral blood, sampled in the third trimester of pregnancy. The rearrangement uses TRBV5-1 and TRBJ2-1, with D unclear. This receptor was taken from a female donor with multiple sclerosis, enrolled in a pregnancy study. CDR3 region: CASSSTSSGEQFF. Written as DNA, the CDR3 is TGCGCCAGCAGCTCCACTTCGTCGGGTGAGCAGTTCTTC. Complete variable domain (other parts from reference TRBV5-1 and TRBJ2-1): KAGVTQTPRYLIKTRGQQVTLSCSPISGHRSVSWYQQTPGQGLQFLFEYFSETQRNKGNFPGRFSGRQFSNSRSEMNVSTLELGDSALYLCASSSTSSGEQFFGPGTRLTVL.